These 4 T cell receptor beta chains share one sample of origin, sequenced in a study of T cell responses to AZD1222 COVID-19 vaccine. The protocol was immunoSEQ multiplex PCR, while the TCRdb copy is restricted to in-frame clones and leaves out a portion. This sample carries tens of thousands of clones, around 88% of them seen once, and the ten largest clones take 11%. The specimen was peripheral blood, collected 28 days after the second AZD1222 dose. These receptors were taken from an adult who received the AZD1222 COVID-19 vaccine.

This clone has just one count. J is TRBJ1-1 and V is TRBV5-6; maybe TRBD1 (6 bases). The germline V gene has CDR1 SGHDT and CDR2 YYEEEE. The CDR3 has 16 residues. V shed 1 base and J shed 4 bases, with 17 bases lying between them. Written as DNA, the CDR3 is TGTGCCAGCAGCTTGAGGGCAGGGGCCCTCAGCACTGAAGCTTTCTTT. This translates into CASSLRAGALSTEAFF.

V and J are TRBV28 and TRBJ2-7, with unresolved D. The CDR3 is made up of 11 amino acids. Per the germline V gene, CDR1 is MDHEN and CDR2 is SYDVKM. V lost 3 bases and J 10 bases, leaving 10 bases between the germline ends. The CDR3 DNA sequence: TGTGCCAGCAGTTTGGGCCGGCCCCAGTACTTC. It specifies CASSLGRPQYF.

The chain couples TRBV10-3 to TRBJ1-2; 8 bases match TRBD1. Germline CDR1 and CDR2: ENHRY and SYGVKD. The CDR3 has 13 amino acids. V trimming: 4 bases; J trimming: 8 bases; junction bases outside the gene matches: 6. CDR3 DNA: TGTGCCATCAGTGGGACAGGGCCAAGCGGCTACACCTTC. It codes for CAISGTGPSGYTF.

The chain recombines TRBV7-9 with TRBJ1-4; D call uncertain. CDR3 length equals 15 residues. V was pared by 3 bases and J by 5 bases, with 13 bases between. Germline CDR1 is SEHNR and CDR2 is FQNEAQ (reference sequence). The CDR3 DNA sequence: TGTGCCAGCAGCTTTGGGAGGCAGCGGAATGAAAAACTGTTTTTT. It encodes CASSFGRQRNEKLFF. Complete variable domain (other parts from reference TRBV7-9 and TRBJ1-4): DTGVSQNPRHKITKRGQNVTFRCDPISEHNRLYWYRQTLGQGPEFLTYFQNEAQLEKSRLLSDRFSAERPKGSFSTLEIQRTEQGDSAMYLCASSFGRQRNEKLFFGSGTQLSVL.